The present T cell receptor (beta chain) was sequenced within a study of T cell clones after liver transplantation. The wider study: Samples came from ITN030ST, which attempted immunosuppression withdrawal within 2 years of liver transplantation. A pre-transplant mixed lymphocyte reaction with TCRbeta sequencing defined graft-donor-reactive clones followed in post-transplant blood. Samples came pre-transplant, pre-randomization before withdrawal, and post-randomization after withdrawal ended.

Clones were sequenced by immunoSEQ multiplex PCR, and TCRdb holds only the in-frame ones, with some missing. The sample shows 65,000 to 80,000 clones, about four fifths of them seen only once. V dropped 6 bases and J dropped 8 bases, with 20 bases sitting between them. The CDR3 sequence is 15 residues long. CDR1 and CDR2 from the germline V gene are MDHEN and SYDVKM. The material sequenced was CD4+ T cells from blood, taken before liver transplant. The chain uses TRBV28 and TRBJ2-1, with D possibly being TRBD2 (5 bases). This receptor was obtained from a human donor who received a liver transplant. The CDR3 DNA follows: TGTGCCAGCAGACCTTCCACGGCCGGGGTATATGAGCAGTTCTTC. Encoded protein: CASRPSTAGVYEQFF. Supplemented by reference TRBV28 and TRBJ2-1, the full variable domain reads DVKVTQSSRYLVKRTGEKVFLECVQDMDHENMFWYRQDPGLGLRLIYFSYDVKMKEKGDIPEGYSVSREKKERFSLILESASTNQTSMYLCASRPSTAGVYEQFFGPGTRLTVL.